These 18 T cell receptor beta chains came from one sample sequenced in a study of T cell responses to AZD1222 COVID-19 vaccine. Assay used: immunoSEQ multiplex PCR; TCRdb lists only in-frame clones, some missing. The sample has 100,000 to 150,000 clones, around 90% seen once. Sample: peripheral blood, taken on day 0 of AZD1222 vaccination. Receptor source: an adult in good health.

V and J are TRBV9 and TRBJ2-1, with 7 nucleotides matching TRBD2. The CDR3 contains 15 residues. Per the germline V gene, CDR1 is SGDLS and CDR2 is YYNGEE. V lost 0 bases and J lost 9; bases outside the gene matches: 9. This CDR3 reads CASSVALSGGTEQFF. The CDR3 coding sequence is TGTGCCAGCAGCGTAGCTCTGTCGGGGGGTACTGAGCAGTTCTTC.

In DNA form, the CDR3 reads TGTGCCAGTAGTCCTACAGGGCCCAGCACAGATACGCAGTATTTT. Protein: CASSPTGPSTDTQYF. The V gene is TRBV19, the J gene TRBJ2-3; TRBD1 is a possible D gene (6 bases). Trimming shortened V by 5 bases and J by 0 bases, and 12 bases separated the two germline ends. The germline V gene encodes CDR1 LNHDA and CDR2 SQIVND (reference sequence). The CDR3 runs to 15 residues.

The chain joins TRBV7-9 to TRBJ2-7; 8 nucleotides align to TRBD1. CDR3 length equals 15 residues. The V gene's germline CDR1 is SEHNR and CDR2 FQNEAQ (reference sequence). Trimming took 0 bases from V and 2 from J; bases not matched to a gene: 3. CDR3: CASSLALGQAYEQYF. CDR3 sequence (DNA): TGTGCCAGCAGCTTAGCGTTGGGACAGGCCTACGAGCAGTACTTC.

This clone was seen just once. This sequence joins TRBV9 and TRBJ2-1, with D unresolved. The germline gives CDR1 SGDLS, CDR2 YYNGEE. V lost 0 bases and J lost 2, with 12 bases in between. CDR3 length: 16 amino acids. CDR3 region: CASSVGGSSTYNEQFF. The DNA for the CDR3 is TGTGCCAGCAGCGTAGGGGGATCGAGCACCTACAATGAGCAGTTCTTC.

The chain is built from TRBV2 and TRBJ2-7; 14 bases fit TRBD2. The junction had 5 bases not matched to a gene; V was cut back by 6 bases and J by 7 bases. Per the germline V gene, CDR1 is SNHLY and CDR2 is FYNNEI. This CDR3 spans 14 amino acids. The DNA of the CDR3 is TGTGCCAGCAGAGGACTAGCGGGAGGAAATGAGCAGTACTTC. This codes for CASRGLAGGNEQYF.

This chain uses TRBV6-6 with TRBJ1-2, with a tentative D call TRBD1 (6 bases). The ends were cut back, 7 bases at V and 4 bases at J, with 10 bases in the middle. The CDR3 totals 12 residues. Looked up from germline, CDR1 is MNHNY and CDR2 is SVGAGI (reference sequence). The CDR3 region has the DNA TGTGCCAGCACAGGGGAAAGCTATGGCTACACCTTC. This translates into CASTGESYGYTF.

The J gene is TRBJ1-4, the V gene TRBV25-1; a weak D match, TRBD1 (5 bases). The germline CDR1 and CDR2 sequences are MGHDK and SYGVNS. This CDR3 is built from 14 residues. V was cut by 2 bases and J by 8 bases, with 12 bases left in between. The CDR3, as DNA: TGTGCCAGCAGTGAAAAGGGGAGTAACGAAAAACTGTTTTTT. Translated: CASSEKGSNEKLFF.

V and J are TRBV6-5 and TRBJ1-1; D is ambiguous. The germline V gene has CDR1 MNHEY and CDR2 SVGAGI. This CDR3 has 13 residues. V dropped 2 bases and J dropped 1 base, with 5 bases sitting between them. The CDR3 loop reads CASSYQENTEAFF. The CDR3 DNA reads as TGTGCCAGCAGTTACCAGGAGAACACTGAAGCTTTCTTT.

The chain carries TRBV7-9 and TRBJ1-4; 9 bases are a match to TRBD1. This CDR3 is 14 amino acids long. From germline, CDR1 is SEHNR and CDR2 FQNEAQ (reference sequence). V lost 4 bases to trimming and J lost 10 bases; unmatched junction nucleotides: 7. The CDR3 coding sequence is TGTGCCAGCAGCTACAACAGGGGGCAGGCAAAACTGTTTTTT. It codes for CASSYNRGQAKLFF.

The chain is built from TRBV14 and TRBJ2-1; 12 bases map to TRBD1. The CDR3 covers 14 residues. Losses at the gene ends were 4 bases for V and 9 bases for J; bases not matched to a gene: 4. Germline V lookup: CDR1 SGHDN, CDR2 FVKESK. The CDR3 DNA sequence: TGTGCCAGCAGCCGGGACAGGGGGCCGGTTGAGCAGTTCTTC. Translation: CASSRDRGPVEQFF.

This chain links TRBV6-5 with TRBJ2-7; D may be TRBD1 (6 bases). Germline assignment: CDR1 MNHEY and CDR2 SVGAGI. The CDR3 length is 14 residues. V was trimmed by 2 bases and J by 3 bases, leaving 11 bases between them. CDR3 protein: CASSYHGQNYEQYF. CDR3 coding DNA: TGTGCCAGCAGTTACCACGGACAGAACTACGAGCAGTACTTC.

This chain connects TRBV5-1 to TRBJ2-1; 16 positions match TRBD2. V was clipped by 4 bases and J by 5 bases; unmatched bases: 6. CDR3 length equals 17 residues. Germline CDR1 and CDR2: SGHRS and YFSETQ. This CDR3 reads CASSAGTSGRADNEQFF. The CDR3 DNA is TGCGCCAGCAGCGCCGGGACTAGCGGGAGGGCTGACAATGAGCAGTTCTTC.

The chain has TRBV19 and TRBJ1-5; 8 bases are shared with TRBD1. The trim removed 3 bases at V and 5 bases at J, leaving 0 bases unmatched. CDR1 is LNHDA, CDR2 SQIVND, per germline (reference sequence). This CDR3 is built from 13 residues. Written as DNA, the CDR3 is TGTGCCAGTAGTATGGACAGGGATCAGCCCCAGCATTTT. This encodes CASSMDRDQPQHF.

The rearrangement links TRBV3-1 (or the pseudogene TRBV3-2) to TRBJ2-2; 8 bases are a match to TRBD2. Trimming at V came to 3 bases and at J to 5 bases, leaving 5 bases not matched to a gene. Per germline, CDR1 LGHDT and CDR2 YNNKEL (reference sequence). CDR3 length equals 15 residues. CDR3 residues: CASSQPGLVTGELFF. In DNA, the CDR3 is TGTGCCAGCAGCCAGCCGGGACTAGTAACCGGGGAGCTGTTTTTT.

The J gene is TRBJ1-1, the V gene TRBV30; D uncertain. The V and J ends lost 0 bases and 1 base respectively, with 6 bases between them. From germline, CDR1 is GTSNPN and CDR2 SVGIG (reference sequence). This CDR3 spans 13 amino acids. The CDR3 reads CAWSVQANTEAFF. CDR3 bases: TGTGCCTGGAGTGTACAAGCGAACACTGAAGCTTTCTTT.

V and J are TRBV11-3 and TRBJ2-2; D unresolved. The CDR3 sequence is 14 residues long. V was pared by 7 bases and J by 5 bases, with 14 bases between. Germline values: CDR1 SGHNT, CDR2 YENEEA. The CDR3 reads CASTLYGTTGELFF. CDR3 DNA: TGTGCCAGCACCCTATACGGAACGACCGGGGAGCTGTTTTTT.

The chain employs TRBV1 and TRBJ2-7. TRBV1 is a pseudogene segment. CDR3 length equals 16 residues. CDR3 loop: CTSSKRAGTASYEQYF. The DNA for the CDR3 is TGCACCAGCAGTAAAAGGGCCGGGACCGCCTCCTACGAGCAGTACTTC.

The chain links TRBV7-9 to TRBJ1-1; D remains ambiguous. The germline CDR1 and CDR2 sequences are SEHNR and FQNEAQ (reference sequence). The CDR3 spans 15 residues. The V gene lost 3 bases and the J gene lost 0 bases, with 11 bases spanning the gap. CDR3 DNA: TGTGCCAGCAGCTTTTTGGCGGGTCTGAACACTGAAGCTTTCTTT. Encoded protein: CASSFLAGLNTEAFF. The variable domain in full, completed from reference TRBV7-9 and TRBJ1-1, reads DTGVSQNPRHKITKRGQNVTFRCDPISEHNRLYWYRQTLGQGPEFLTYFQNEAQLEKSRLLSDRFSAERPKGSFSTLEIQRTEQGDSAMYLCASSFLAGLNTEAFFGQGTRLTVV.